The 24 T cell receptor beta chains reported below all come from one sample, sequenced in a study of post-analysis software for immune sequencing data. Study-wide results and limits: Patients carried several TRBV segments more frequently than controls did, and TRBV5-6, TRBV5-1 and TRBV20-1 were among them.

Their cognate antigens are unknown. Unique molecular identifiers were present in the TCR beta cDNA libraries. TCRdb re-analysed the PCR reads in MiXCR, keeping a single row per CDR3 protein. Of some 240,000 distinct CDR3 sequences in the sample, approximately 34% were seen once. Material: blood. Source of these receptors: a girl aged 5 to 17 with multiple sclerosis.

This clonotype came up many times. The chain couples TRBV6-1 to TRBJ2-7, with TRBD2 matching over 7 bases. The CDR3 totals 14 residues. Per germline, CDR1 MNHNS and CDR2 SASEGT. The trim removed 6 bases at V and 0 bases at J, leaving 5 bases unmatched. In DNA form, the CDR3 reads TGTGCCAGCAGCCCTAGCGGACCCTCCTACGAGCAGTACTTC. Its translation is CASSPSGPSYEQYF.

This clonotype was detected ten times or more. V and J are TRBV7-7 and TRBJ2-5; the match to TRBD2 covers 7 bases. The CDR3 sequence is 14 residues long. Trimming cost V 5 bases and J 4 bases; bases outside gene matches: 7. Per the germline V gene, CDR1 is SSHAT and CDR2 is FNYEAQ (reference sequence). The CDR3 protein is CASSPRPGGETQYF. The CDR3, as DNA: TGTGCCAGCAGCCCCCGACCGGGGGGAGAGACCCAGTACTTC. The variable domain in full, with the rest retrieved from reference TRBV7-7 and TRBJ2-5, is GAGVSQSPRYKVTKRGQDVTLRCDPISSHATLYWYQQALGQGPEFLTYFNYEAQPDKSGLPSDRFSAERPEGSISTLTIQRTEQRDSAMYRCASSPRPGGETQYFGPGTRLLVL.

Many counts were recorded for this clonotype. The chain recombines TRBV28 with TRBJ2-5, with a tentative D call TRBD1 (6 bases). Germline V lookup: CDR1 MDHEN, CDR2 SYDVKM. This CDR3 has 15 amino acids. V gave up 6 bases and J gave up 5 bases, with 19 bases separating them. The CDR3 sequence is CASRKQGSVQETQYF. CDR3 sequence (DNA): TGTGCCAGCAGGAAACAGGGAAGCGTCCAGGAGACCCAGTACTTC.

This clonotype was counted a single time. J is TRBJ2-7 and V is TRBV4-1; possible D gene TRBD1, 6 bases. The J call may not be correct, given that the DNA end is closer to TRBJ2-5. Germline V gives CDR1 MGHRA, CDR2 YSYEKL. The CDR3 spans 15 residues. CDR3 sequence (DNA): TGCGCCAGCAGCCAAGGTCCTGCTAGGGGGGAGACCCAGTACTTC. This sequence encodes CASSQGPARGETQYF.

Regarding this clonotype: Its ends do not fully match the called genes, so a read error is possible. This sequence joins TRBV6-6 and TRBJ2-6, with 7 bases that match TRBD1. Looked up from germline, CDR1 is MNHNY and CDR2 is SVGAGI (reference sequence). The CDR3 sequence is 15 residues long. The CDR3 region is CATGTTGLRANVRTF. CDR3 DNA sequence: TGTGCCACCGGAACGACAGGGTTGAGGGCCAACGTCCGGACTTTC.

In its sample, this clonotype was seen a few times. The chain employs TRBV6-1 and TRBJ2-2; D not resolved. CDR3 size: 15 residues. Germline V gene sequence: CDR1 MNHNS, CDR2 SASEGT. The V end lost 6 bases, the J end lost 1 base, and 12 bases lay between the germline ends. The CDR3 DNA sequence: TGTGCCAGCAGCCGTAGTTTGCAGAACACCGGGGAGCTGTTTTTT. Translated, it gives CASSRSLQNTGELFF.

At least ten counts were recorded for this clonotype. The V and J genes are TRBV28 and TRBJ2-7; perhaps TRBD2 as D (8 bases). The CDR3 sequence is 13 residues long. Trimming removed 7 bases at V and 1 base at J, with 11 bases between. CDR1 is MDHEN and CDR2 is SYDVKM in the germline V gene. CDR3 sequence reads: CASIAGQSYEQYF. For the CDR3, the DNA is TGTGCCAGCATAGCGGGACAGTCCTACGAGCAGTACTTC. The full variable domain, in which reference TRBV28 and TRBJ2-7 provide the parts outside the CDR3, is DVKVTQSSRYLVKRTGEKVFLECVQDMDHENMFWYRQDPGLGLRLIYFSYDVKMKEKGDIPEGYSVSREKKERFSLILESASTNQTSMYLCASIAGQSYEQYFGPGTRLTVT.

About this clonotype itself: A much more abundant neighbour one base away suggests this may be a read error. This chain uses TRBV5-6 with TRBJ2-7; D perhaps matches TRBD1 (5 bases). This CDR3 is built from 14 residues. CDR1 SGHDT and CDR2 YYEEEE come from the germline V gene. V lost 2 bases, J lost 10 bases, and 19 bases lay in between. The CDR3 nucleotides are TGTGCCAGCAGCTTTGGTCAGGGCCGAGAGATCCAGTACTTC. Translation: CASSFGQGREIQYF.

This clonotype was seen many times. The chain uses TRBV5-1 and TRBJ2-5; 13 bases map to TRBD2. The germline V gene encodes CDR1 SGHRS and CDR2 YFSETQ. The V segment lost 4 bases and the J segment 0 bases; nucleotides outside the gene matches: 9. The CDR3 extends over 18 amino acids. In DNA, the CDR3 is TGCGCCAGCAGCATAGGACTAGCGGGAGTCAGGTACCAAGAGACCCAGTACTTC. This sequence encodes CASSIGLAGVRYQETQYF.

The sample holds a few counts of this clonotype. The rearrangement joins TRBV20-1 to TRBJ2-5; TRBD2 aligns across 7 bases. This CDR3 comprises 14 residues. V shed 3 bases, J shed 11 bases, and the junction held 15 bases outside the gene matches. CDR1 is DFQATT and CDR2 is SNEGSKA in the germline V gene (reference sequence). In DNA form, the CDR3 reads TGCAGTGCTAGTTGGCCTAGCGGTTACAATGAGCAGTACTTC. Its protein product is CSASWPSGYNEQYF.

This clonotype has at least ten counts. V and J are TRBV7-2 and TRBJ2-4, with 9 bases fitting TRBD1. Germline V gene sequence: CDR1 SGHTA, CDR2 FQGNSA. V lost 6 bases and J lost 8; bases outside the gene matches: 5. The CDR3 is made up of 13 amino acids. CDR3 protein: CASSRTGADIQYF. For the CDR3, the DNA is TGTGCCAGCAGTCGGACAGGGGCAGACATTCAGTACTTC. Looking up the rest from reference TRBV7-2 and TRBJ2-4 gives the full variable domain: GAGVSQSPSNKVTEKGKDVELRCDPISGHTALYWYRQSLGQGLEFLIYFQGNSAPDKSGLPSDRFSAERTGGSVSTLTIQRTQQEDSAVYLCASSRTGADIQYFGAGTRLSVL.

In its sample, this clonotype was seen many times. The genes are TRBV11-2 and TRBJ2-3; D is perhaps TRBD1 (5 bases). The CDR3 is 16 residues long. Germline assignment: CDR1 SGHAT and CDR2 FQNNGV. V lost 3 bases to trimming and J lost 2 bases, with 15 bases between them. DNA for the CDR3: TGTGCCAGCAGCTTGAACCTAGGCAGGGTCACAGATACGCAGTATTTT. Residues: CASSLNLGRVTDTQYF.

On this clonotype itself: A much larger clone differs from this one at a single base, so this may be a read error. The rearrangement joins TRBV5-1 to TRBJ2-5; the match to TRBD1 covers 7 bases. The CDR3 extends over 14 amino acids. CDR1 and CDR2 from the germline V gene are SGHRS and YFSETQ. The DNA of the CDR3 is TGCGCCAGCAGCCCCGGGACAGCAGAAGAGACCCAGAACTTC. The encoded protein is CASSPGTAEETQNF.

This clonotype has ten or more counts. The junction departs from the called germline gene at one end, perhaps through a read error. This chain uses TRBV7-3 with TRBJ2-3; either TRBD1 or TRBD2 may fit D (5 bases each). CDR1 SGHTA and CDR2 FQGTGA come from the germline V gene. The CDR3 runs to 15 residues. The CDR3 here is CASSLRSGGTGTQYF. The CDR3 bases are TGTGCCAGCAGCTTAAGGAGCGGAGGCACAGGTACGCAGTATTTT.

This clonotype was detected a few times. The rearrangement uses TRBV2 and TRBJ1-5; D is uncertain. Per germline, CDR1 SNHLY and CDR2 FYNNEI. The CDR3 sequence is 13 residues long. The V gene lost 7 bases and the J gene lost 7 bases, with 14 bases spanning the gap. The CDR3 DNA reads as TGTGCCAGCACCCAATGGGAGGGACAGCCCCAGCATTTT. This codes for CASTQWEGQPQHF.

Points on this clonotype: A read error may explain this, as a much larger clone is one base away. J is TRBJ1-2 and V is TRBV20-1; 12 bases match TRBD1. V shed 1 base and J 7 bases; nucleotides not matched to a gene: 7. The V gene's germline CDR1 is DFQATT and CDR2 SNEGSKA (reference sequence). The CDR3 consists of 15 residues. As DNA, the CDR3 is TGCAGTGCTAGAGTTCCCCGGGACAGGGGGCCTGGCTACACCTTC. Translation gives CSARVPRDRGPGYTF.

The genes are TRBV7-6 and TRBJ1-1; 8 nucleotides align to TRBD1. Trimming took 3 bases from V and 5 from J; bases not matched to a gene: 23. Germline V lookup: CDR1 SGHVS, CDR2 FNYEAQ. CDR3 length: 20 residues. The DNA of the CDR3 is TGTGCCAGCAGCTTCCCTAGGGCCGGAGGACAGGGTACCCGATTAACTGAAGCTTTCTTT. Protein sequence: CASSFPRAGGQGTRLTEAFF.

The CDR3 coding sequence is TGTGCCAGCAGTTACTCGATCGGGAGTTTGGAGACCCAGTACTTC. Protein sequence: CASSYSIGSLETQYF. V gene TRBV6-6 combines with J gene TRBJ2-5; maybe TRBD2 (6 bases). From germline, CDR1 is MNHNY and CDR2 SVGAGI (reference sequence). The CDR3 has 15 amino acids. The V gene lost 0 bases and the J gene lost 5 bases, with 13 bases spanning the gap.

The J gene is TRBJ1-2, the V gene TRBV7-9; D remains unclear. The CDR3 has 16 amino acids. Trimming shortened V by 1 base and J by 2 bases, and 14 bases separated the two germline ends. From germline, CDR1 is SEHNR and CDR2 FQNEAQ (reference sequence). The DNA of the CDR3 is TGTGCCAGCAGCTTAGGATCAAGGGAATGGAACTATGGCTACACCTTC. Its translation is CASSLGSREWNYGYTF.

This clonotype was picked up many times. CDR3 in amino acids: CASSLGDSQETQYF. The CDR3 DNA reads as TGTGCCAGCAGCTTAGGGGACAGTCAAGAGACCCAGTACTTC. The chain is built from TRBV7-6 and TRBJ2-5; TRBD1 aligns across 7 bases. The junction had 1 base not matched to a gene; V was cut back by 1 base and J by 2 bases. The germline CDR1 and CDR2 sequences are SGHVS and FNYEAQ. CDR3 length: 14 residues.

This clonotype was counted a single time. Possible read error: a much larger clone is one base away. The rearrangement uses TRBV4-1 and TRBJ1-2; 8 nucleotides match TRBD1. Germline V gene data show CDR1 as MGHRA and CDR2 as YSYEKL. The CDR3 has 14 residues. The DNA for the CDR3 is TGCGCCAGCAGCCAGGACAGGGAATTCTATGGCTACATCTTC. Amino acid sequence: CASSQDREFYGYIF.

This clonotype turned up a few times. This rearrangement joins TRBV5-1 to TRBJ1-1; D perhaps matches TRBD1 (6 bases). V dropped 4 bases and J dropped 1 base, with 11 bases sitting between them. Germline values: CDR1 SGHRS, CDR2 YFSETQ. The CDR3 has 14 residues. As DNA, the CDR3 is TGCGCCAGCAGCGCTGACAGGACGAACACTGAAGCTTTCTTT. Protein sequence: CASSADRTNTEAFF.

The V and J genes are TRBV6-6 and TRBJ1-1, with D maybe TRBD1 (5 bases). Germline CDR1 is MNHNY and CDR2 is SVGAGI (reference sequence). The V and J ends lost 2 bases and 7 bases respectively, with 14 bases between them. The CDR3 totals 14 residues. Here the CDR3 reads CASSYLKGADEAFF. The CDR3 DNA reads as TGTGCCAGCAGTTACCTAAAAGGGGCGGATGAAGCTTTCTTT.

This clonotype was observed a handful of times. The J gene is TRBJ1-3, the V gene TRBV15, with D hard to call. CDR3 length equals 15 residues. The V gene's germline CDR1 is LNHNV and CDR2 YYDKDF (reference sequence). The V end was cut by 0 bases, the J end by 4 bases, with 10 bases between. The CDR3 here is CATSRDPGRGNTIYF. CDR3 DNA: TGTGCCACCAGCAGAGATCCCGGCAGGGGAAACACCATATATTTT.